The 5 T cell receptor beta chains listed next were all sequenced from one sample in a study of control samples from healthy donors and cancer patients. TCRdb's copy holds only in-frame clones and misses some; the assay was immunoSEQ multiplex PCR. Among around 110,000 clones listed, roughly 91% were seen once. The sequencing input was blood. Every receptor here comes from a woman in her 70s in good health.

This chain uses TRBV2 with TRBJ1-6; 8 bases are a match to TRBD1. Germline V gene lookup returns CDR1 SNHLY and CDR2 FYNNEI. This CDR3 is built from 13 residues. V shed 6 bases, J shed 8 bases, and the junction held 3 bases outside the gene matches. The CDR3 loop is CASRETGDSPLHF. CDR3 coding DNA: TGTGCCAGCAGGGAGACAGGGGATTCACCCCTCCACTTT.

The chain uses TRBV6-6 and TRBJ1-1; D possibly corresponds to TRBD1 (5 bases). This CDR3 is 14 amino acids long. The ends were cut back, 2 bases at V and 4 bases at J, with 11 bases in the middle. Germline CDR1 is MNHNY and CDR2 is SVGAGI (reference sequence). The CDR3 DNA follows: TGTGCCAGCAGTTACGTCCCAGGGATCACTGAAGCTTTCTTT. Translated: CASSYVPGITEAFF.

The rearrangement links TRBV7-8 to TRBJ1-4; D perhaps matches TRBD1 (6 bases). V lost 1 base, J lost 7 bases, and 16 bases lay in between. CDR3 size: 16 residues. CDR1 is SGHVS, CDR2 FQNEAQ, per germline. The CDR3 sequence: CASSLVGSGVGEKLFF. Here the CDR3 DNA reads TGTGCCAGCAGCTTAGTGGGGTCAGGGGTAGGTGAAAAACTGTTTTTT.

The V call is TRBV5-1, the J call TRBJ2-3, with TRBD1 matching over 8 bases. CDR1 is SGHRS, CDR2 YFSETQ, per germline. Trimming removed 4 bases from V and 3 bases from J; junction bases left unmatched: 10. The CDR3 totals 16 residues. CDR3 sequence (DNA): TGCGCCAGCAGCGGTATACAGGGGGGAGGAACAGATACGCAGTATTTT. This translates into CASSGIQGGGTDTQYF.

J is TRBJ2-5 and V is TRBV11-3; TRBD1 might be the D (7 bases). Trimming took off 5 bases at V and 3 bases at J, with 16 bases between the two ends. CDR1 is SGHNT, CDR2 YENEEA, per germline. The CDR3 has 15 amino acids. This chain's CDR3 is CASSTSRGEKETQYF. As DNA, the CDR3 is TGTGCCAGCAGCACCTCCAGGGGGGAGAAAGAGACCCAGTACTTC.